Reported below is one T cell receptor beta chain. Germline V gene sequence: CDR1 MNHEY, CDR2 SVGAGI. CDR3 length equals 16 residues. V shed 2 bases, J shed 7 bases, and the junction held 13 bases outside the gene matches. This specimen belongs to a study of blood T cell repertoires in COVID-19. Study context: Acute and convalescent COVID-19 specimens originated in the United States, Italy and Spain. The cDNA or gDNA used as material had been derived from T cells, B-cell-depleted T cells, or PBMCs.

Data came from immunoSEQ multiplex PCR; TCRdb stores just in-frame clones and leaves some out. Of fewer than 300,000 clones in the sample, 91% are singletons; the top ten hold approximately 2%. Sequencing used peripheral blood. The genes are TRBV6-5 and TRBJ2-7; 8 bases fit TRBD2. The sequence was collected from a woman aged 25 to 45 with COVID-19, enrolled during active disease. The CDR3: CASSYKPGLVGPEQYF. The CDR3 DNA follows: TGTGCCAGCAGTTACAAACCGGGACTAGTTGGACCGGAGCAGTACTTC.